One sample yielded the 24 T cell receptor beta chains listed below, sequenced in a study of OX40 agonist ivuxolimab in advanced cancers. Assay used: immunoSEQ multiplex PCR; TCRdb lists only in-frame clones, some missing. The sample consists of around 77,000 clones, approximately 94% of them appearing once. The sample here was CD4+ or CD8+ T cells sorted from blood, taken in a trial of the OX40 agonist ivuxolimab. These receptors came from an adult with an advanced solid tumor such as melanoma, head and neck, liver or kidney cancer.

The rearrangement joins TRBV19 to TRBJ2-3; either TRBD1 or TRBD2 may fit D (5 bases each). The CDR3 consists of 13 residues. The V end was cut by 7 bases, the J end by 1 base, with 9 bases between. The V gene's germline CDR1 is LNHDA and CDR2 SQIVND (reference sequence). The CDR3 nucleotides read TGTGCCAGTACCAGAGGGGGCACAGATACGCAGTATTTT. Translating it yields CASTRGGTDTQYF.

This chain's CDR3 is CASSVNRATEAFF. The CDR3 nucleotides are TGTGCCAGCAGCGTCAACAGGGCGACTGAAGCTTTCTTT. This chain links TRBV7-3 with TRBJ1-1; maybe TRBD1 (6 bases). V lost 5 bases to trimming and J lost 5 bases, with 12 bases between them. The CDR3 runs to 13 residues. Germline CDR1 is SGHTA and CDR2 is FQGTGA.

The chain has TRBV7-2 and TRBJ2-3; 9 nucleotides match TRBD2. Looked up from germline, CDR1 is SGHTA and CDR2 is FQGNSA. There are 16 residues in the CDR3. J lost 4 bases, V lost 5 bases, and 10 bases had no gene match. CDR3 DNA: TGTGCCAGCAGCAATCGACCGGGACTAGCACCAGATACGCAGTATTTT. Amino acid sequence: CASSNRPGLAPDTQYF.

This chain links TRBV5-6 with TRBJ2-7; 10 bases are a match to TRBD2. In germline, CDR1 is SGHDT, CDR2 YYEEEE. CDR3 length: 16 residues. The V gene end was trimmed by 2 bases and the J gene end by 2 bases; junction bases not matched to a gene: 7. In nucleotides, the CDR3 is TGTGCCAGCAGCTTACCTGGACTAGCGGCTACCTACGAGCAGTACTTC. Translating gives CASSLPGLAATYEQYF.

J is TRBJ2-7 and V is TRBV5-1; D could derive from TRBD1 or TRBD2 (6 bases each). V was clipped by 3 bases and J by 5 bases, with 21 bases between them. The CDR3 length is 16 residues. Looked up from germline, CDR1 is SGHRS and CDR2 is YFSETQ. The CDR3 coding sequence is TGCGCCAGCAGCTCTGACCCAGGGGCGGGGTGGGACGAGCAGTACTTC. This translates into CASSSDPGAGWDEQYF. Full variable domain (outside the CDR3, taken from reference TRBV5-1 and TRBJ2-7): KAGVTQTPRYLIKTRGQQVTLSCSPISGHRSVSWYQQTPGQGLQFLFEYFSETQRNKGNFPGRFSGRQFSNSRSEMNVSTLELGDSALYLCASSSDPGAGWDEQYFGPGTRLTVT.

This clone was recorded once. J is TRBJ2-1 and V is TRBV29-1; 8 bases match TRBD2. This CDR3 spans 15 amino acids. J was trimmed by 4 bases and V by 0 bases; bases with no gene match: 5. Germline assignment: CDR1 SQVTM and CDR2 ANQGSEA. CDR3 sequence (DNA): TGCAGCGTTGAAGATCAAGCGGGGGTATACAATGAGCAGTTCTTC. Its protein product is CSVEDQAGVYNEQFF.

Here the CDR3 reads CASSQQASSPGGGYTF. The CDR3 bases are TGCGCCAGCAGCCAGCAGGCTTCCTCCCCAGGAGGTGGCTACACCTTC. The chain is built from TRBV4-3 and TRBJ1-2, with D unclear. The CDR3 consists of 16 residues. With 3 bases removed from V and 7 bases from J, the gap between germline ends came to 21 bases. CDR1 is LGHNA and CDR2 is YSLEER in the germline V gene.

As to this clone: The same CDR3 is also encoded by other DNA sequences in this sample. J is TRBJ1-5 and V is TRBV18; 7 bases align to TRBD1. The germline V gene encodes CDR1 KGHSH and CDR2 LQKENI. The junction had 3 bases not matched to a gene; V was cut back by 3 bases and J by 7 bases. The CDR3 spans 13 residues. CDR3 sequence (DNA): TGTGCCAGCTCACCGACAGGGAACCAGCCCCAGCATTTT. It yields the protein CASSPTGNQPQHF.

This chain links TRBV11-2 with TRBJ2-5; tentative D call: TRBD2 (6 bases). The germline gives CDR1 SGHAT, CDR2 FQNNGV. V was pared by 1 base and J by 4 bases, with 16 bases between. The CDR3 totals 16 residues. CDR3 DNA: TGTGCCAGCAGCTTAGCCAGTACTAGCAGTGGAGAGACCCAGTACTTC. This translates into CASSLASTSSGETQYF.

This clone turned up a few times. The chain employs TRBV7-2 and TRBJ2-3, with a tentative D call TRBD2 (6 bases). The germline CDR1 and CDR2 sequences are SGHTA and FQGNSA. The CDR3 runs to 14 residues. With 5 bases removed from V and 2 bases from J, the gap between germline ends came to 11 bases. The CDR3 sequence: CASSPSGLTDTQYF. As DNA, the CDR3 is TGTGCCAGCAGCCCCAGCGGGCTCACAGATACGCAGTATTTT.

V usage is TRBV28 and J usage is TRBJ2-7, with D possibly being TRBD1 (5 bases). Germline CDR1 and CDR2: MDHEN and SYDVKM. The CDR3 length is 15 residues. Trimming stripped 6 bases from V and 4 bases from J, with 19 bases between. CDR3 coding DNA: TGTGCCAGCAGCCCCCCCAGGGTAGTAAGATACGAGCAGTACTTC. It specifies CASSPPRVVRYEQYF.

The J gene is TRBJ2-3, the V gene TRBV7-8, with 8 bases aligning to TRBD2. CDR3 length: 14 residues. Trimming took 7 bases from V and 3 from J; bases not matched to a gene: 6. Germline CDR1 is SGHVS and CDR2 is FQNEAQ. This chain's CDR3 is CASKAGGATDTQYF. The DNA of the CDR3 is TGTGCCAGCAAGGCCGGGGGGGCGACAGATACGCAGTATTTT.

V gene TRBV7-6 combines with J gene TRBJ2-5, with D hard to call. Germline V gene data show CDR1 as SGHVS and CDR2 as FNYEAQ. There are 11 residues in the CDR3. V dropped 2 bases and J dropped 5 bases, with 3 bases sitting between them. The CDR3, as DNA: TGTGCCAGCAGCTTAAGCGAGACCCAGTACTTC. It yields the protein CASSLSETQYF.

The gene calls are TRBV7-9 and TRBJ2-2, with TRBD2 matching 8 bases. This CDR3 is built from 19 residues. Trimming took 0 bases from V and 3 from J; bases not matched to a gene: 12. Germline V CDR1 and CDR2: SEHNR, FQNEAQ (reference sequence). CDR3 residues: CASSLALDSGIWYTGELFF. The CDR3 DNA reads TGTGCCAGCAGCTTAGCGCTGGATAGCGGGATTTGGTACACCGGGGAGCTGTTTTTT. Using reference TRBV7-9 and TRBJ2-2 for the parts outside the CDR3, the full variable domain is DTGVSQNPRHKITKRGQNVTFRCDPISEHNRLYWYRQTLGQGPEFLTYFQNEAQLEKSRLLSDRFSAERPKGSFSTLEIQRTEQGDSAMYLCASSLALDSGIWYTGELFFGEGSRLTVL.

The sample holds one count of this clone. CDR3 bases: TGTGCCAGCAGCGGGGGACAGTCCACAGATACGCAGTATTTT. It is translated as CASSGGQSTDTQYF. The chain links TRBV5-4 to TRBJ2-3; 7 nucleotides align to TRBD1. Trimming took 4 bases from V and 2 from J; bases not matched to a gene: 4. The germline gives CDR1 SGHNT, CDR2 YYREEE (reference sequence). This CDR3 is 14 amino acids long. The variable domain in full, with the rest retrieved from reference TRBV5-4 and TRBJ2-3, is ETGVTQSPTHLIKTRGQQVTLRCSSQSGHNTVSWYQQALGQGPQFIFQYYREEENGRGNFPPRFSGLQFPNYSSELNVNALELDDSALYLCASSGGQSTDTQYFGPGTRLTVL.

V and J are TRBV7-2 and TRBJ2-1; 8 nucleotides match TRBD2. CDR1 and CDR2 (germline): SGHTA, FQGNSA. CDR3 length equals 15 residues. The ends lost 1 base at V and 8 bases at J; junction bases unmatched: 7. The CDR3 protein is CASSLGAGVMYEQFF. The CDR3 DNA sequence: TGTGCCAGCAGCTTAGGAGCGGGAGTAATGTATGAGCAGTTCTTC.

This chain connects TRBV5-1 to TRBJ1-4; 7 nucleotides agree with TRBD1. V lost 4 bases and J lost 5; bases outside the gene matches: 5. This CDR3 contains 14 residues. The germline V gene has CDR1 SGHRS and CDR2 YFSETQ. The CDR3 nucleotides read TGCGCCAGCAGCGTCGGGACAGAGAATGAAAAACTGTTTTTT. Protein: CASSVGTENEKLFF.

This chain joins TRBV5-6 and TRBJ2-1; 10 bases match TRBD1. The CDR3 length is 16 residues. Per germline, CDR1 SGHDT and CDR2 YYEEEE. The V gene end was trimmed by 4 bases and the J gene end by 3 bases; junction bases not matched to a gene: 7. The CDR3 spells CASSREGQGHYNEQFF. CDR3 DNA sequence: TGTGCCAGCAGCCGGGAGGGACAGGGGCACTACAATGAGCAGTTCTTC.

The chain carries TRBV6-5 and TRBJ2-1, with 12 bases fitting TRBD2. V trimming: 2 bases; J trimming: 10 bases; junction bases outside the gene matches: 9. The CDR3 totals 16 residues. Germline CDR1 reads MNHEY; CDR2 reads SVGAGI. The CDR3 region is CASSYLASGRAWEQFF. CDR3 coding DNA: TGTGCCAGCAGTTACCTGGCTAGCGGGAGGGCCTGGGAGCAGTTCTTC.

CDR3 in amino acids: CASRSGQTYNEQFF. Here the CDR3 DNA reads TGTGCCAGCAGATCGGGACAGACATACAATGAGCAGTTCTTC. The rearrangement uses TRBV7-2 and TRBJ2-1; 7 positions match TRBD1. V lost 6 bases to trimming and J lost 4 bases; unmatched junction nucleotides: 6. CDR1 and CDR2 from the germline V gene are SGHTA and FQGNSA. The CDR3 is 14 residues long.

The chain is built from TRBV15 and TRBJ1-2; D ambiguous. The CDR3 length is 8 residues. V shed 1 base and J shed 13 bases, with 1 base lying between them. Germline assignment: CDR1 LNHNV and CDR2 YYDKDF (reference sequence). CDR3 nucleotide sequence: TGTGCCACCAGCAGAGCCACCTTC. It specifies CATSRATF.

The chain joins TRBV4-3 to TRBJ2-1; 8 bases agree with TRBD2. Trimming at V came to 4 bases and at J to 1 base, leaving 6 bases not matched to a gene. Germline V gene sequence: CDR1 LGHNA, CDR2 YSLEER. The CDR3 totals 16 residues. CDR3 in DNA: TGCGCCAGCAGCCTCCTCCTAGCGGGTTCCTACAATGAGCAGTTCTTC. Translating gives CASSLLLAGSYNEQFF.

The rearrangement links TRBV11-3 to TRBJ2-7, with 7 bases lining up with TRBD1. Trimming removed 3 bases from V and 3 bases from J; junction bases left unmatched: 5. Germline loops: CDR1 SGHNT, CDR2 YENEEA. The CDR3 spans 14 residues. The DNA for the CDR3 is TGTGCCAGCAGCTTTCAGGCAGGGGGCTACGAGCAGTACTTC. Translation gives CASSFQAGGYEQYF.

The chain is built from TRBV6-4 and TRBJ1-1; unclear D gene. This CDR3 spans 9 amino acids. The germline V gene encodes CDR1 MRHNA and CDR2 SNTAGT. Between the trimmed V and J ends, which lost 8 bases and 11 bases, there was a span of 9 bases. CDR3 DNA sequence: TGTGCCAGCGGTTCACAGGCTTTCTTT. It translates to CASGSQAFF.